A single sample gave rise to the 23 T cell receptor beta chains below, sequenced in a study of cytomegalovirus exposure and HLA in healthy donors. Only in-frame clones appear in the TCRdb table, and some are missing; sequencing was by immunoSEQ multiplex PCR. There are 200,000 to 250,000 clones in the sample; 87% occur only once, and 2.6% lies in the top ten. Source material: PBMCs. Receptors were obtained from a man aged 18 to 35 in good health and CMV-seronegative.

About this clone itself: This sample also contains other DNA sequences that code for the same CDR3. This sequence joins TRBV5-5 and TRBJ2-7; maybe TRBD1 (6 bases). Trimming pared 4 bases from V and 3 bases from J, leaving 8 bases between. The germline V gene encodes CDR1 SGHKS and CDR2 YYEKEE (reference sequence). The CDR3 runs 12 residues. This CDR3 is CASSLTGYEQYF. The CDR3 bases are TGTGCCAGCAGCCTGACAGGCTACGAGCAGTACTTC.

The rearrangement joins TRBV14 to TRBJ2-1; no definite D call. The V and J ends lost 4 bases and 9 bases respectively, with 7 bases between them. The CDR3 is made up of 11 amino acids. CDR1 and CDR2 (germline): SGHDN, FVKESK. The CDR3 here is CASSRQAEQFF. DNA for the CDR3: TGTGCCAGCAGCCGGCAGGCTGAGCAGTTCTTC. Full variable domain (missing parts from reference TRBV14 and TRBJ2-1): EAGVTQFPSHSVIEKGQTVTLRCDPISGHDNLYWYRRVMGKEIKFLLHFVKESKQDESGMPNNRFLAERTGGTYSTLKVQPAELEDSGVYFCASSRQAEQFFGPGTRLTVL.

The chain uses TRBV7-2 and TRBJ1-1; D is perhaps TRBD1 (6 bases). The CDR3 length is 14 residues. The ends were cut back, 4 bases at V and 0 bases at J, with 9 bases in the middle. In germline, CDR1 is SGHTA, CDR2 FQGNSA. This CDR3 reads CASSSQGMNTEAFF. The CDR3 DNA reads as TGTGCCAGCAGCTCACAGGGTATGAACACTGAAGCTTTCTTT. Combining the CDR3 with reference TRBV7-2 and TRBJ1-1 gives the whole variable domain GAGVSQSPSNKVTEKGKDVELRCDPISGHTALYWYRQSLGQGLEFLIYFQGNSAPDKSGLPSDRFSAERTGGSVSTLTIQRTQQEDSAVYLCASSSQGMNTEAFFGQGTRLTVV.

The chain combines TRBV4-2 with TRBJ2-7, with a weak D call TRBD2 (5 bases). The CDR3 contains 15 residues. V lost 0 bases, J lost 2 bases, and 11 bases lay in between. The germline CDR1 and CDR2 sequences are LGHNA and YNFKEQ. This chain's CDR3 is CASSQEASRAYEQYF. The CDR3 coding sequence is TGTGCCAGCAGCCAAGAGGCTAGCCGTGCCTACGAGCAGTACTTC.

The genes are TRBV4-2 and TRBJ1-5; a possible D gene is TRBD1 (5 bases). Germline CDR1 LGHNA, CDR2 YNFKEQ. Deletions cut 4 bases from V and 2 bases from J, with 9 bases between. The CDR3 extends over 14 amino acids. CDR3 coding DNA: TGTGCCAGCAGCCCCGAGACAGGCAATCAGCCCCAGCATTTT. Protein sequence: CASSPETGNQPQHF.

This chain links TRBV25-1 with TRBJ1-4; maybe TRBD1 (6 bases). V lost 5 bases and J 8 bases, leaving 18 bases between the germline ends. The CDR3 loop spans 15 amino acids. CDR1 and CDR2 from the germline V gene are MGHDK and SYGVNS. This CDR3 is CASSTGGGLKEKLFF. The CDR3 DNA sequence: TGTGCCAGCAGTACGGGGGGCGGGCTTAAAGAAAAACTGTTTTTT.

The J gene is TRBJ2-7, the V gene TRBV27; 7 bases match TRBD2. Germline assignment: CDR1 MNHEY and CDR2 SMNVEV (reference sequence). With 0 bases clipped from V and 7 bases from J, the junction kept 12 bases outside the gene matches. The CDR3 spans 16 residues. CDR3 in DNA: TGTGCCAGCAGTTTATCGGCGGGAGACCATGTTTGGGAGCAGTACTTC. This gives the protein CASSLSAGDHVWEQYF.

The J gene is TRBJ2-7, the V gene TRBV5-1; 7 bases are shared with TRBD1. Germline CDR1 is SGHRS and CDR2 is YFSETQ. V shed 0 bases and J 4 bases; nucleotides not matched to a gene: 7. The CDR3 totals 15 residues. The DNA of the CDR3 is TGCGCCAGCAGCTTGGACAGGGGTCCAGTTTACGAGCAGTACTTC. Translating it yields CASSLDRGPVYEQYF.

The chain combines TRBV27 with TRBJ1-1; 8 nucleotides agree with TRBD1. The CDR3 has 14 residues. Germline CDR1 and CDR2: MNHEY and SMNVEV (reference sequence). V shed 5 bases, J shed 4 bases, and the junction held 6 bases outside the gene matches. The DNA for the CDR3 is TGTGCCAGCAGTAGACAGGGGTGGGCCACTGAAGCTTTCTTT. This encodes CASSRQGWATEAFF.

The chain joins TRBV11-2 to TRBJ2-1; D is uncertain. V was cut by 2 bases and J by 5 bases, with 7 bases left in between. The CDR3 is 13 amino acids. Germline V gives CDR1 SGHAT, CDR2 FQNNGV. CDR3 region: CASSLTRNNEQFF. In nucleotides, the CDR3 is TGTGCCAGCAGCTTAACCAGAAACAATGAGCAGTTCTTC.

The CDR3 protein is CASSPPQGSYEQYF. DNA for the CDR3: TGTGCCAGCTCACCACCCCAGGGTTCCTACGAGCAGTACTTC. The gene calls are TRBV18 and TRBJ2-7; D perhaps matches TRBD1 (5 bases). This CDR3 is 14 amino acids long. Germline CDR1 is KGHSH and CDR2 is LQKENI. V was trimmed by 0 bases and J by 1 base, leaving 7 bases between them.

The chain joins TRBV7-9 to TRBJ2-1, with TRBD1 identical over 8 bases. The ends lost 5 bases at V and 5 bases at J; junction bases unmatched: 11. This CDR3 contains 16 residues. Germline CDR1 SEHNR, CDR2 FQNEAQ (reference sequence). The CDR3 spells CASSPLTGDSHNEQFF. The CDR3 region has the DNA TGTGCCAGCAGCCCTCTGACAGGGGATTCCCACAATGAGCAGTTCTTC.

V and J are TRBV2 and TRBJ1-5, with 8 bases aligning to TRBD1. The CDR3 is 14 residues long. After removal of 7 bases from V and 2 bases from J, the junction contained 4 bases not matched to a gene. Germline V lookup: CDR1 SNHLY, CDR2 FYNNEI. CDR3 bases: TGTGCCAGCAACGCAGGGGGCGGCAATCAGCCCCAGCATTTT. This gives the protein CASNAGGGNQPQHF.

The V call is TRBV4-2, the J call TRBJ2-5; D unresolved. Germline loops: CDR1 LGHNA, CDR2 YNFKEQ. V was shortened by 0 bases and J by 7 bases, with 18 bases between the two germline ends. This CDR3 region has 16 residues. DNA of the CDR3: TGTGCCAGCAGCCAAGATTTAGCACTACCTGTGGGGACCCAGTACTTC. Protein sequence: CASSQDLALPVGTQYF.

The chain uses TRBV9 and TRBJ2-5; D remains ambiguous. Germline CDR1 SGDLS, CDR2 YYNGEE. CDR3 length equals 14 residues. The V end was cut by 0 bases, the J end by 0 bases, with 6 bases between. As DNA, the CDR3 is TGTGCCAGCAGCGTAGCTGGCTACCAAGAGACCCAGTACTTC. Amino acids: CASSVAGYQETQYF.

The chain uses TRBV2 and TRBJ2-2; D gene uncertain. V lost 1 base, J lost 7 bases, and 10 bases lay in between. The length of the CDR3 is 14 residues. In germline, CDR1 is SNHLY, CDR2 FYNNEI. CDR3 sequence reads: CASSEVVLYGELFF. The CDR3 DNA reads TGTGCCAGCAGTGAAGTAGTGCTGTACGGGGAGCTGTTTTTT.

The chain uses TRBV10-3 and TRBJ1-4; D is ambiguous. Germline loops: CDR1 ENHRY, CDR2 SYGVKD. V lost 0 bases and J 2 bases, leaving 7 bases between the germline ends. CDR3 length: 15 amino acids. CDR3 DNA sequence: TGTGCCATCAGTGAGTCGGGAGGGACTAATGAAAAACTGTTTTTT. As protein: CAISESGGTNEKLFF.

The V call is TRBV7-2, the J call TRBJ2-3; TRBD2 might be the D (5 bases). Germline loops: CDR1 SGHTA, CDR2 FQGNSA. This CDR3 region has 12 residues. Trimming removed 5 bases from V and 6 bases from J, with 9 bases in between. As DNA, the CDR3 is TGTGCCAGCAGCCCTAGCCCGGATACGCAGTATTTT. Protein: CASSPSPDTQYF. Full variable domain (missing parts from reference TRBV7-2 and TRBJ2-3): GAGVSQSPSNKVTEKGKDVELRCDPISGHTALYWYRQSLGQGLEFLIYFQGNSAPDKSGLPSDRFSAERTGGSVSTLTIQRTQQEDSAVYLCASSPSPDTQYFGPGTRLTVL.

The DNA of the CDR3 is TGTGCCAGCAGCCCCCAGGTGAGAGGGTCCTACGAGCAGTACTTC. Translated: CASSPQVRGSYEQYF. The rearrangement joins TRBV11-2 to TRBJ2-7, with D possibly matching TRBD2 (5 bases). The CDR3 totals 15 residues. In germline, CDR1 is SGHAT, CDR2 FQNNGV. The V and J ends lost 5 bases and 1 base respectively, with 15 bases between them.

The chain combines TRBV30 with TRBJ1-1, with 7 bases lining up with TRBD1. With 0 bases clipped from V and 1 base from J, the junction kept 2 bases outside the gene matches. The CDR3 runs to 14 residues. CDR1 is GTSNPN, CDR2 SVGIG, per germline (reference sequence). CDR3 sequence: CAWSVGQTNTEAFF. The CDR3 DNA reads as TGTGCCTGGAGTGTGGGACAGACGAACACTGAAGCTTTCTTT.

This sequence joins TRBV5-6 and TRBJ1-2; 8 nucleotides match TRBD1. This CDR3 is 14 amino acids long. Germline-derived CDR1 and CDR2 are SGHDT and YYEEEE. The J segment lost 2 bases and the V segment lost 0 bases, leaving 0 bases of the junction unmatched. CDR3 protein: CASSLGTGNYGYTF. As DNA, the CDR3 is TGTGCCAGCAGCTTGGGGACAGGGAACTATGGCTACACCTTC.

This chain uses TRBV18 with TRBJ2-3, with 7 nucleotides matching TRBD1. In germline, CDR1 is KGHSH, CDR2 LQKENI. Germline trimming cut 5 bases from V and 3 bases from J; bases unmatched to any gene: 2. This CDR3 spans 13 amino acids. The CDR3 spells CASSSRGTDTQYF. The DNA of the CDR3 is TGTGCCAGCTCATCCAGGGGGACAGATACGCAGTATTTT.

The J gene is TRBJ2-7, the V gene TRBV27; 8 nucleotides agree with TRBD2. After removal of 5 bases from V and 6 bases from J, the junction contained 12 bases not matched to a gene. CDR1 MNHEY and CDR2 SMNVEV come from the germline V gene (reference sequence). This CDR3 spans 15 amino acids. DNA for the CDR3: TGTGCCAGCAGTACTAACTCGGGACTAGGGGCCGAGCAGTACTTC. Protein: CASSTNSGLGAEQYF.